This TCR beta chain stems from a study of identical twins. Study-wide results and caveats: Models predicted too little out-of-frame TCR alpha sharing in monozygotic twins. These conclusions were based on statistical analysis (cross-sectional, not following the same donors). The more abundant beta clonotypes in cord blood had fewer insertions, and memory repertoires did not show this.

TCRdb reanalysed the 5' RACE reads using MiXCR and keeps one entry per CDR3 protein. The sample carries 1.5 million to 2 million distinct CDR3 sequences, 25% to 35% recorded once. Regarding this clonotype: As yet, its antigen is unknown.

Among all donors, each was a healthy Caucasian. J lost 5 bases, V lost 3 bases, and 3 bases had no gene match. The CDR3 is made up of 14 amino acids. Germline CDR1 is MNHEY and CDR2 is SMNVEV (reference sequence). The receptor's source is a newborn girl in good health. The sample consisted of cord blood. J is TRBJ1-5 and V is TRBV27; 8 nucleotides line up with TRBD1. The CDR3 spells CASSLGQADQPQHF. For the CDR3, the DNA is TGTGCCAGCAGTTTGGGACAGGCAGATCAGCCCCAGCATTTT.